A single sample gave rise to the 25 T cell receptor beta chains below, sequenced in a study of blood T cell repertoires in COVID-19 (dated by TCRdb to about 2020). The method was the immunoSEQ multiplex PCR assay. Entries here come from immuneACCESS through TCRdb and include only in-frame sequences with V and J called. Some clones fail to appear in such tables; in the studies checked, an unresolved V gene covers under half of the shortfall, and the cause of the remainder is unknown. The sample yields 100,000 to 150,000 clones; roughly two thirds were counted once. The ten most abundant clones make up around 2% of the sample. Source material: peripheral blood. All receptors come from a woman in her seventies with acute or convalescent COVID-19.

This clone was observed a handful of times. This chain connects TRBV5-4 to TRBJ1-6; TRBD1 agrees at 8 bases. V lost 0 bases, J lost 6 bases, and 5 bases stayed unmatched. This CDR3 has 16 amino acids. The germline V gene has CDR1 SGHNT and CDR2 YYREEE (reference sequence). CDR3 protein: CASSLDQGASNSPLHF. CDR3 coding DNA: TGTGCCAGCAGCTTGGACCAGGGGGCGAGTAATTCACCCCTCCACTTT.

CDR3 DNA sequence: TGTGCCAGCAGCCCCCGAGGAGCGGGGGGATTGAAGCAGTTCTTC. This encodes CASSPRGAGGLKQFF. This sequence joins TRBV11-2 and TRBJ2-1, with TRBD2 matching 9 bases. The CDR3 is 15 amino acids. Per germline, CDR1 SGHAT and CDR2 FQNNGV. Germline trimming cut 5 bases from V and 11 bases from J; bases unmatched to any gene: 13.

The CDR3 spells CASGRERGEQYF. DNA of the CDR3: TGTGCCAGCGGCCGGGAGCGGGGCGAGCAGTACTTC. The V call is TRBV6-5, the J call TRBJ2-7; TRBD2 agrees at 7 bases. In germline, CDR1 is MNHEY, CDR2 SVGAGI. CDR3 length equals 12 residues. With V trimmed by 8 bases and J by 6 bases, 7 bases remained unmatched.

The rearrangement joins TRBV6-6 to TRBJ1-2, with a weak D call TRBD1 (5 bases). The CDR3 extends over 16 amino acids. Germline CDR1 reads MNHNY; CDR2 reads SVGAGI (reference sequence). Between the trimmed V and J ends, which lost 5 bases and 4 bases, there was a span of 20 bases. CDR3 sequence (DNA): TGTGCCAGCAGTCGGTCTTGGGGGGGGGTAGGCTATGGCTACACCTTC. It translates to CASSRSWGGVGYGYTF.

The chain carries TRBV19 and TRBJ2-1, with 8 bases fitting TRBD2. The CDR3 is made up of 14 amino acids. Germline V gene sequence: CDR1 LNHDA, CDR2 SQIVND (reference sequence). J lost 6 bases, V lost 4 bases, and 5 bases had no gene match. The CDR3 sequence is CASSSREGPNEQFF. The DNA of the CDR3 is TGTGCCAGTAGTAGCCGGGAGGGCCCCAATGAGCAGTTCTTC.

The chain recombines TRBV9 with TRBJ1-6; D is perhaps TRBD1 (5 bases). The V and J ends lost 2 bases and 9 bases respectively, with 18 bases between them. The CDR3 spans 16 residues. Germline CDR1 SGDLS, CDR2 YYNGEE. CDR3 amino acids: CASSVTSDSLSSPLHF. CDR3 in DNA: TGTGCCAGCAGCGTTACATCCGACAGCCTATCTTCACCCCTCCACTTT. Looking up the rest from reference TRBV9 and TRBJ1-6 gives the full variable domain: DSGVTQTPKHLITATGQRVTLRCSPRSGDLSVYWYQQSLDQGLQFLIQYYNGEERAKGNILERFSAQQFPDLHSELNLSSLELGDSALYFCASSVTSDSLSSPLHFGNGTRLTVT.

On this clone: Germline is not matched at one junction end, which may reflect a read error. CDR3 sequence: CASSEALGTRNF. The CDR3 DNA reads as TGTGCCAGCAGTGAAGCGCTTGGGACTCGGAACTTC. V and J are TRBV2 and TRBJ2-7; D is perhaps TRBD2 (6 bases). CDR3 length equals 12 residues. Germline CDR1 is SNHLY and CDR2 is FYNNEI.

This clone occurred a few times. The chain joins TRBV7-3 to TRBJ1-1; 7 bases match TRBD1. The CDR3 has 15 residues. Trimming cost V 5 bases and J 1 base; bases outside gene matches: 7. Germline V lookup: CDR1 SGHTA, CDR2 FQGTGA. The CDR3 DNA reads TGTGCCAGCAGCAAAAACAGGGGAGGGAACACTGAAGCTTTCTTT. Translation gives CASSKNRGGNTEAFF.

The chain employs TRBV10-3 and TRBJ1-1, with 11 bases aligning to TRBD1. Unmatched junction bases numbered 2, after V lost 4 bases and J lost 4 bases. The CDR3 is 14 amino acids. Germline V gene sequence: CDR1 ENHRY, CDR2 SYGVKD. CDR3 sequence: CAISVGTGGTEAFF. CDR3 in DNA: TGTGCCATCAGTGTAGGGACAGGGGGCACTGAAGCTTTCTTT.

V gene TRBV5-4 combines with J gene TRBJ2-7, with D possibly being TRBD2 (5 bases). The CDR3 runs to 14 residues. Germline assignment: CDR1 SGHNT and CDR2 YYREEE (reference sequence). Trimming left V 0 bases short and J 5 bases short, with 12 bases between. The CDR3 loop is CASSLVGSDNEQYF. The CDR3 DNA reads TGTGCCAGCAGCTTGGTTGGTAGCGATAACGAGCAGTACTTC.

The V call is TRBV5-1, the J call TRBJ2-2; 7 bases map to TRBD2. The CDR3 sequence is 16 residues long. V was clipped by 1 base and J by 4 bases; unmatched bases: 7. Germline CDR1 and CDR2: SGHRS and YFSETQ. For the CDR3, the DNA is TGCGCCAGCAGCTTGCTCGGCGGGAGTCCCACCGGGGAGCTGTTTTTT. Translated, it gives CASSLLGGSPTGELFF.

The chain has TRBV5-4 and TRBJ2-5, with 13 positions matching TRBD2. This CDR3 has 14 amino acids. Germline CDR1 reads SGHNT; CDR2 reads YYREEE (reference sequence). The junction had 2 bases not matched to a gene; V was cut back by 4 bases and J by 5 bases. CDR3 DNA sequence: TGTGCCAGCAGCCGGGGACTAGCGGGGGAGACCCAGTACTTC. Protein: CASSRGLAGETQYF.

This clone was found once. This chain uses TRBV3-1 (or the pseudogene TRBV3-2) with TRBJ1-2, with TRBD1 identical over 11 bases. The CDR3 loop spans 16 amino acids. CDR1 LGHDT and CDR2 YNNKEL come from the germline V gene (reference sequence). The trim removed 5 bases at V and 6 bases at J, leaving 11 bases unmatched. CDR3 sequence: CASSLTADRGRDGYTF. The CDR3 DNA follows: TGTGCCAGCAGCTTAACCGCGGACAGGGGGCGGGATGGCTACACCTTC.

A single count supports this clone. The CDR3 spells CAPGDPVFYQPQHF. In DNA form, the CDR3 reads TGTGCCCCCGGGGATCCAGTTTTCTATCAGCCCCAGCATTTT. J is TRBJ1-5 and V is TRBV9; no firm D call. CDR1 SGDLS and CDR2 YYNGEE come from the germline V gene. V lost 10 bases to trimming and J lost 5 bases, with 19 bases between them. The CDR3 is 14 residues long.

The V and J genes are TRBV6-5 and TRBJ2-3; TRBD1 matches 9 bases. The germline V gene has CDR1 MNHEY and CDR2 SVGAGI. CDR3 length: 15 amino acids. The ends lost 7 bases at V and 0 bases at J; junction bases unmatched: 5. The chain's CDR3 is CASKVQGASTDTQYF. As DNA, the CDR3 is TGTGCCAGCAAAGTACAGGGGGCTAGCACAGATACGCAGTATTTT.

About this clone itself: A read error is possible here, since a much larger clone lies one base away. V and J are TRBV5-1 and TRBJ2-2; 13 bases fit TRBD2. CDR3 length: 17 amino acids. Germline V gives CDR1 SGHRS, CDR2 YFSETQ. The V segment lost 4 bases and the J segment 5 bases; nucleotides outside the gene matches: 8. CDR3 protein: CASSRQEGLAGTGELFF. The CDR3 coding sequence is TGCGCCAGCAGCCGGCAAGAGGGACTAGCGGGAACCGGGGAGCTGTTTTTT. Full variable domain (rest looked up from reference TRBV5-1 and TRBJ2-2): KAGVTQTPRYLIKTRGQQVTLSCSPISGHRSVSWYQQTPGQGLQFLFEYFSETQRNKGNFPGRFSGRQFSNSRSEMNVSTLELGDSALYLCASSRQEGLAGTGELFFGEGSRLTVL.

This clone turned up a few times. V is TRBV2 and J is TRBJ2-4; tentatively, D is TRBD2 (6 bases). Trimming removed 5 bases from V and 0 bases from J, with 23 bases in between. In germline, CDR1 is SNHLY, CDR2 FYNNEI. This CDR3 region has 19 residues. In DNA, the CDR3 is TGTGCCAGCAGTAAAGAGACGGGAGAGTTGGGATTAGCCAAAAACATTCAGTACTTC. It specifies CASSKETGELGLAKNIQYF.

This clone came up a few times. The rearrangement uses TRBV7-9 and TRBJ1-2, with no clear D. Trimming stripped 3 bases from V and 3 bases from J, with 8 bases between. The CDR3 covers 13 residues. Looked up from germline, CDR1 is SEHNR and CDR2 is FQNEAQ (reference sequence). The CDR3 loop is CASSLTWDYGYTF. CDR3 nucleotides: TGTGCCAGCAGCTTGACTTGGGACTATGGCTACACCTTC.

The V call is TRBV19, the J call TRBJ1-3; TRBD1 might be the D (6 bases). The CDR3 consists of 15 residues. CDR1 LNHDA and CDR2 SQIVND come from the germline V gene (reference sequence). V was trimmed by 6 bases and J by 4 bases, leaving 16 bases between them. CDR3 sequence reads: CASSRRQESGNTIYF. DNA of the CDR3: TGTGCCAGTAGCCGACGACAGGAGTCCGGAAACACCATATATTTT.

This clone was observed a single time. This chain links TRBV2 with TRBJ2-7; 10 bases match TRBD1. The CDR3 consists of 15 residues. Per germline, CDR1 SNHLY and CDR2 FYNNEI. V gave up 3 bases and J gave up 3 bases; unmatched junction bases: 5. CDR3 sequence reads: CASSEEGQGIYEQYF. In DNA form, the CDR3 reads TGTGCCAGCAGTGAGGAGGGACAGGGGATCTACGAGCAGTACTTC.

The chain recombines TRBV28 with TRBJ2-1; TRBD2 agrees at 12 bases. The CDR3 is made up of 15 amino acids. V shed 3 bases and J 8 bases; nucleotides not matched to a gene: 5. Germline V lookup: CDR1 MDHEN, CDR2 SYDVKM. CDR3 nucleotide sequence: TGTGCCAGCAGTTTGACTAGCGGGAGTGTCCATGAGCAGTTCTTC. Translating it yields CASSLTSGSVHEQFF.

The CDR3 nucleotides are TGTGCTAGTGGTTTCCCGGATGGAGGGGCTTTCTTT. Protein sequence: CASGFPDGGAFF. The rearrangement links TRBV12-5 to TRBJ1-1; D gene uncertain. Germline lookup yields CDR1 LGHNT and CDR2 FRNRAP. The CDR3 runs to 12 residues. Trimming pared 3 bases from V and 11 bases from J, leaving 13 bases between.

The rearrangement uses TRBV30 and TRBJ2-3, with TRBD2 matching over 12 bases. Germline CDR1 GTSNPN, CDR2 SVGIG (reference sequence). Losses at the gene ends were 5 bases for V and 4 bases for J; bases not matched to a gene: 4. This CDR3 has 14 amino acids. The CDR3: CAWGLAGTPDTQYF. CDR3 DNA: TGTGCCTGGGGACTAGCGGGGACCCCAGATACGCAGTATTTT.

This clone turned up a few times. J is TRBJ2-1 and V is TRBV10-3, with D perhaps matching TRBD1 (5 bases). The germline V and J ends were trimmed by 0 bases and 5 bases, with 11 bases remaining between them. CDR3 size: 15 residues. Germline V gives CDR1 ENHRY, CDR2 SYGVKD. CDR3 coding DNA: TGTGCCATCAGTGAGTCGGGGCGCCCTAACAATGAGCAGTTCTTC. It specifies CAISESGRPNNEQFF.

The rearrangement joins TRBV6-5 to TRBJ1-2, with D unclear. V was trimmed by 6 bases and J by 8 bases, leaving 7 bases between them. Germline assignment: CDR1 MNHEY and CDR2 SVGAGI. The CDR3 runs to 10 residues. CDR3 DNA sequence: TGTGCCAGCAGGGAGGAGGGCTACACCTTC. This sequence encodes CASREEGYTF.